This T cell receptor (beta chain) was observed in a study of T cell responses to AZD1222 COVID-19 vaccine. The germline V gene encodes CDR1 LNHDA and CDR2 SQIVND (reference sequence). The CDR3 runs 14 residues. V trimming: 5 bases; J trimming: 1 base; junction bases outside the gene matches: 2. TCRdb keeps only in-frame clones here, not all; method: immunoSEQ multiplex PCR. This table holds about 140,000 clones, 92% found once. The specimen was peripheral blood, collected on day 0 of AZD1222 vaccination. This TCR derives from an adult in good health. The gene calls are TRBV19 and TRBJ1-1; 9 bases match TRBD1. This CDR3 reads CASSWDRENTEAFF. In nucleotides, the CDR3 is TGTGCCAGTAGTTGGGACAGGGAGAACACTGAAGCTTTCTTT. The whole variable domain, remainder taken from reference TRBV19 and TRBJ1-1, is DGGITQSPKYLFRKEGQNVTLSCEQNLNHDAMYWYRQDPGQGLRLIYYSQIVNDFQKGDIAEGYSVSREKKESFPLTVTSAQKNPTAFYLCASSWDRENTEAFFGQGTRLTVV.